The text below deals with one T cell receptor beta chain. The data were taken from a study of response to subunit inactivated influenza vaccine. TCRdb reprocessed the RT-PCR reads via MiXCR and lists one record per CDR3 protein. The sample carries approximately 310,000 distinct CDR3 sequences, 21% recorded once. The CDR3 runs 12 residues. V was clipped by 1 base and J by 3 bases, with 7 bases between them. From germline, CDR1 is DFQATT and CDR2 SNEGSKA (reference sequence). Material: PBMCs from blood, obtained less than 22 months after vaccination. This chain links TRBV20-1 with TRBJ2-7; D not resolved. The sequence derives from a man in his fifties or sixties who received an inactivated influenza vaccine. CDR3 region: CSARAVLYEQYF. The DNA for the CDR3 is TGCAGTGCTAGAGCCGTGCTCTACGAGCAGTACTTC.